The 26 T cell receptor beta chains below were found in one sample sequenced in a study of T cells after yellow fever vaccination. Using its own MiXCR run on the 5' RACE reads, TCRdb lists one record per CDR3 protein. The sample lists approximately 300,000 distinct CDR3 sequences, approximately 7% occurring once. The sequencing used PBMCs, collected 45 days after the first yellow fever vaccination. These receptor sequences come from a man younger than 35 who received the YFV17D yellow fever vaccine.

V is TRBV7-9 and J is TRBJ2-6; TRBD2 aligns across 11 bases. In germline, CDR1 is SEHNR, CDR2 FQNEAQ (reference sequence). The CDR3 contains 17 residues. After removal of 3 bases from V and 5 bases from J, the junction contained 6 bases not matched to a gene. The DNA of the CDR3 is TGTGCCAGCAGCTTTACTAGCGGGGGCCCCCGGGCCAACGTCCTGACTTTC. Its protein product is CASSFTSGGPRANVLTF.

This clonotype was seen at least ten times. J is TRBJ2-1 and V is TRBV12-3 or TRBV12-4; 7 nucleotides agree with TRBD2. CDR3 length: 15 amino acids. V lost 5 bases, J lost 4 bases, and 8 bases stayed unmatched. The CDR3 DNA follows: TGTGCCAGCAGTACCTGGGGGGGGGGTTACAATGAGCAGTTCTTC. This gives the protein CASSTWGGGYNEQFF.

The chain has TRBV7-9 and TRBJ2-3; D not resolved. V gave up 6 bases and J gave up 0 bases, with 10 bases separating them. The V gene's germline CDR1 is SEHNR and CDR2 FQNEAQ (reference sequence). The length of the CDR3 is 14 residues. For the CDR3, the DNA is TGTGCCAGCAGGCTGACCGCGAGCACAGATACGCAGTATTTT. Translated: CASRLTASTDTQYF.

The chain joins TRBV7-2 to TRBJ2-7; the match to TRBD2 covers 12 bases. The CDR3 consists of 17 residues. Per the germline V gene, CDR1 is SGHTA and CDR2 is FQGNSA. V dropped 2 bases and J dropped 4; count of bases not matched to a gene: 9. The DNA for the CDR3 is TGTGCCAGCAGCTTATCATCCCTAGCGGGGGGGAAATACGAGCAGTACTTC. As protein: CASSLSSLAGGKYEQYF.

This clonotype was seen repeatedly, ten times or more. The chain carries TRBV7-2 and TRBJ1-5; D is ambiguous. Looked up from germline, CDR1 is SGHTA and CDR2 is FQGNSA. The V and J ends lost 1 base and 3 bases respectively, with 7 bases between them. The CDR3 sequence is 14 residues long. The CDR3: CASSLGGFNQPQHF. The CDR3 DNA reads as TGTGCCAGCAGCTTAGGGGGATTCAATCAGCCCCAGCATTTT.

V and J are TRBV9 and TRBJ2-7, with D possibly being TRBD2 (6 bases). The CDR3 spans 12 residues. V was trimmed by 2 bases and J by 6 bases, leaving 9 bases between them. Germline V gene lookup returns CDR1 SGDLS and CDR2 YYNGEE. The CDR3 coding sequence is TGTGCCAGCAGCGTGGGGGGTACCGAGCAGTACTTC. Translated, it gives CASSVGGTEQYF.

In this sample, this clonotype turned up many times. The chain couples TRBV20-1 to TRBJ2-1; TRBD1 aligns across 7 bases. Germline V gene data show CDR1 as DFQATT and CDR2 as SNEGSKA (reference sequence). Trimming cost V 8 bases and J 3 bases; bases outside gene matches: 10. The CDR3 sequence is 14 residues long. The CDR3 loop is CSFRGIKNYNEQFF. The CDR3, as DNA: TGCAGTTTCAGGGGGATTAAAAACTACAATGAGCAGTTCTTC.

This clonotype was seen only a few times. This CDR3 reads CASTTPSTDTQYF. For the CDR3, the DNA is TGTGCCAGCACGACACCGAGCACAGATACGCAGTATTTT. This chain joins TRBV11-2 and TRBJ2-3; D is unresolved. V lost 7 bases and J 0 bases, leaving 8 bases between the germline ends. This CDR3 region has 13 residues. Germline lookup yields CDR1 SGHAT and CDR2 FQNNGV.

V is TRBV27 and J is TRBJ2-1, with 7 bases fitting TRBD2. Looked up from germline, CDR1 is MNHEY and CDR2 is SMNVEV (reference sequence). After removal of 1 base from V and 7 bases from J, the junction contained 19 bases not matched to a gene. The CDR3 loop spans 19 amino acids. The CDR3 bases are TGTGCCAGCAGTTTATATCCCCCAAAACTGGCGGGAGTAGCTAATGAGCAGTTCTTC. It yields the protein CASSLYPPKLAGVANEQFF.

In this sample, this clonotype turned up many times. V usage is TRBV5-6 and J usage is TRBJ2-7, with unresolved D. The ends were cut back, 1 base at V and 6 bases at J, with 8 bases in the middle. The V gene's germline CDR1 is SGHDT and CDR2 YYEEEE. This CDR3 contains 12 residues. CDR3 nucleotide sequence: TGTGCCAGCAGCTTGTCGGGTCTCGAGCAGTACGTC. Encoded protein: CASSLSGLEQYV.

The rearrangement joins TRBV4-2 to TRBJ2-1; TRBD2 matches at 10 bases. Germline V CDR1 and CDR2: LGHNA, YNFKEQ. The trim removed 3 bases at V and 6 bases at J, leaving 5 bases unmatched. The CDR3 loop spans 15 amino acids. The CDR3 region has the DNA TGTGCCAGCAGCCAGGGGACTAGCGTGGTCAATGAGCAGTTCTTC. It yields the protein CASSQGTSVVNEQFF.

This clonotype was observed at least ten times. Here the CDR3 reads CSASEGGRSYNEQFF. The CDR3 DNA is TGCAGTGCTAGTGAGGGGGGGCGGTCCTACAATGAGCAGTTCTTC. The rearrangement uses TRBV20-1 and TRBJ2-1; TRBD2 might be the D (7 bases). Deletions cut 3 bases from V and 1 base from J, with 13 bases between. The CDR3 totals 15 residues. Germline V gene lookup returns CDR1 DFQATT and CDR2 SNEGSKA (reference sequence).

In DNA form, the CDR3 reads TGCGCCAGCAGCCGAATCCCGGGGCCCTACGAGCAGTACTTC. Amino acids: CASSRIPGPYEQYF. The rearrangement uses TRBV4-3 and TRBJ2-7; D may match TRBD1 or TRBD2 (5 bases each). CDR3 length: 14 residues. The V end was cut by 4 bases, the J end by 2 bases, with 12 bases between. CDR1 and CDR2 (germline): LGHNA, YSLEER.

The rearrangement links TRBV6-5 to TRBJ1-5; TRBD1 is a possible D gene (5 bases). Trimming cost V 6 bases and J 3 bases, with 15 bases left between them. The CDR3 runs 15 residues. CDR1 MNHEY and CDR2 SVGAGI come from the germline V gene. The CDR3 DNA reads TGTGCCAGCAGCCCACGACAGTCTACCAATCAGCCCCAGCATTTT. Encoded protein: CASSPRQSTNQPQHF.

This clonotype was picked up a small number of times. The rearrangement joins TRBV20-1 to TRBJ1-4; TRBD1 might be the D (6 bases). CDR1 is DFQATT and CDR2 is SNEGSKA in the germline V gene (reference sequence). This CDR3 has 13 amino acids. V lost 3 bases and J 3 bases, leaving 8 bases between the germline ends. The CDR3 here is CSARDSPNEKLFF. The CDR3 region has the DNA TGCAGTGCTAGGGACAGCCCTAATGAAAAACTGTTTTTT.

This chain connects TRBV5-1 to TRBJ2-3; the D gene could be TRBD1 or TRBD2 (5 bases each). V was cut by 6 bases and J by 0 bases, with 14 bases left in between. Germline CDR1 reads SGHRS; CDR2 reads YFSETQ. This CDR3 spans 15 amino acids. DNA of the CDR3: TGCGCCAGCATCCCGGGACGGATGAGCACAGATACGCAGTATTTT. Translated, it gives CASIPGRMSTDTQYF.

The CDR3 sequence: CATSDPDRDPDTQYF. The CDR3 nucleotides read TGTGCCACCAGTGACCCGGACAGGGACCCAGATACGCAGTATTTT. The chain has TRBV24-1 and TRBJ2-3, with TRBD1 identical over 8 bases. In germline, CDR1 is KGHDR, CDR2 SFDVKD. Germline trimming cut 4 bases from V and 4 bases from J; bases unmatched to any gene: 6. This CDR3 contains 15 residues.

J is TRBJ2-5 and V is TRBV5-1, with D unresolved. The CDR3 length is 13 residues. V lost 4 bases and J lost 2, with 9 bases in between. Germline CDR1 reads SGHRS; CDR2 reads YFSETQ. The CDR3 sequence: CASSRWGQETQYF. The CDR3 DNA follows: TGCGCCAGCAGCCGGTGGGGACAAGAGACCCAGTACTTC.

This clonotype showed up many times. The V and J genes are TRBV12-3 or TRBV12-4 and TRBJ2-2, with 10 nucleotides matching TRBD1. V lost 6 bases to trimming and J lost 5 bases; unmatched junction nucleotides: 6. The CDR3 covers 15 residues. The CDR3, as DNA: TGTGCCAGCAGATTACCGGGACAGGGGACCGGGGAGCTGTTTTTT. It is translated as CASRLPGQGTGELFF.

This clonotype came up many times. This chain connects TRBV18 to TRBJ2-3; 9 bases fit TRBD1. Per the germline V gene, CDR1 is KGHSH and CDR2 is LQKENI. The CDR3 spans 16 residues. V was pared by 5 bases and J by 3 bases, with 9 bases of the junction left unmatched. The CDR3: CASSSGGQGATDTQYF. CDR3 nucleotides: TGTGCCAGCTCATCCGGGGGACAGGGTGCAACAGATACGCAGTATTTT.

The DNA for the CDR3 is TGTGCCACCAGCACTCGATTAGCAGGCCAAGAGACCCAGTACTTC. Translated, it gives CATSTRLAGQETQYF. The J gene is TRBJ2-5, the V gene TRBV15, with D uncertain. Between the trimmed V and J ends, which lost 4 bases and 1 base, there was a span of 13 bases. Germline V gene data show CDR1 as LNHNV and CDR2 as YYDKDF (reference sequence). The CDR3 has 15 amino acids.

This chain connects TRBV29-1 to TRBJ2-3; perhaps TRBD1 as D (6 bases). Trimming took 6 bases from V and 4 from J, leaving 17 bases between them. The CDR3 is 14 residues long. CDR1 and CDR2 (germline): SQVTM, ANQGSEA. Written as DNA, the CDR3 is TGCAGCGTGGGGGCAGGGGAAATACCAGATACGCAGTATTTT. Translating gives CSVGAGEIPDTQYF.

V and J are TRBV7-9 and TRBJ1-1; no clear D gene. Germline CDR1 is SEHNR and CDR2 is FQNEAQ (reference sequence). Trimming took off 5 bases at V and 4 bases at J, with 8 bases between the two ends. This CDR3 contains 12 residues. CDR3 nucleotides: TGTGCCAGCAGCACCGCAGGCACTGAAGCTTTCTTT. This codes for CASSTAGTEAFF.

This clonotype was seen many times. CDR3 sequence reads: CASRDGTSGLNEQFF. The DNA of the CDR3 is TGCGCCAGCAGGGACGGGACTAGCGGCCTCAATGAGCAGTTCTTC. The chain couples TRBV5-1 to TRBJ2-1; TRBD2 matches 11 bases. J was trimmed by 6 bases and V by 5 bases; bases with no gene match: 7. CDR1 SGHRS and CDR2 YFSETQ come from the germline V gene. The CDR3 is made up of 15 amino acids. Full variable domain (outside the CDR3, taken from reference TRBV5-1 and TRBJ2-1): KAGVTQTPRYLIKTRGQQVTLSCSPISGHRSVSWYQQTPGQGLQFLFEYFSETQRNKGNFPGRFSGRQFSNSRSEMNVSTLELGDSALYLCASRDGTSGLNEQFFGPGTRLTVL.

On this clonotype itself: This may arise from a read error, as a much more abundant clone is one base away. CDR3 in amino acids: CASSSRGDQSQHF. The CDR3 nucleotides are TGTGCCAGCAGCTCCCGCGGGGATCAGTCCCAGCATTTT. This sequence joins TRBV7-2 and TRBJ1-5; D gene unclear. The CDR3 has 13 residues. Germline-derived CDR1 and CDR2 are SGHTA and FQGNSA.

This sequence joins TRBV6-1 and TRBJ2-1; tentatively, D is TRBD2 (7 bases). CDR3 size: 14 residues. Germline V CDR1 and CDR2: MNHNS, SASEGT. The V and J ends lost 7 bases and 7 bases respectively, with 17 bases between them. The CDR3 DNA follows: TGTGCCAGCACCGAGGGGGGGGGATTGAATGAGCAGTTCTTC. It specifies CASTEGGGLNEQFF.